What follows describes a single T cell receptor (beta chain). The antigen it recognizes is unknown. A much larger clone differs from this one at a single base, so this may be a read error. This entry comes from a study of T cell repertoires in cytomegalovirus infection (dated by TCRdb to between 2018 and 2021). Turning to the overall study: Donor HLA type was relevant to the analysis, as public TCR beta signatures indicated carriage of CMV infection together with the matching HLA type.

General study outcomes and caveats: In the ex vivo response, HLA-C-restricted CMV-specific TCR beta clonotypes were dominant, and in two of eight donors the single most frequent clonotype came from this HLA-C-restricted group. In both this cohort and an independent roughly 350-donor cohort, the cumulative frequency of public TCR beta family members distinguished carriers of CMV infection plus the relevant HLA type.

The germline ends are 13 bases apart after V is trimmed by 1 base and J by 0 bases. The germline V gene encodes CDR1 SGHVS and CDR2 FNYEAQ. The CDR3 goes from the cysteine to the phenylalanine over 17 residues. Just the 51-base CDR3 DNA is kept, in frame starting at base 1. Data came from an Illumina HiSeq 1500. Starting from the raw public reads, TCRdb applied fastp trimming at Q25, assembled clones with MiXCR and retained in-frame beta chains. Rows are unified per CDR3 protein, each entry keeping the most common DNA and genes. This sample comprises about 680,000 distinct CDR3 sequences, 24% of them detected only once. Clones ranked in the top ten supply approximately 8% of the sample.

The origin of this receptor is a human donor in good health (CMV status not recorded). Some clones in this sample may be carry-over from other donors' samples. Input material: CD8+ T cells from PBMCs. This chain joins TRBV7-6 to TRBJ2-1; the D gene is perhaps TRBD1 or TRBD2, as each covers 6 bases. Read as DNA, the sequence is TGTGCCAGCAGCTTAGAGGGGGGCCCTGTCTCCTACAATGAGCAGTTCTTC. Its protein is CASSLEGGPVSYNEQFF. Joined to the reference TRBV7-6 and TRBJ2-1 proteins, this CDR3 gives the full variable domain: GAGVSQSPRYKVTKRGQDVALRCDPISGHVSLYWYRQALGQGPEFLTYFNYEAQQDKSGLPNDRFSAERPEGSISTLTIQRTEQRDSAMYRCASSLEGGPVSYNEQFFGPGTRLTVL.